Below, 18 T cell receptor beta chains from the same sample are listed, as sequenced in a study of blood T cell repertoires in COVID-19. The assay was immunoSEQ multiplex PCR, and TCRdb's table has in-frame clones only and misses some. The sample lists a few hundred thousand clones; approximately 77% were seen once. Sequenced: peripheral blood. These TCRs come from a young woman with acute or convalescent COVID-19.

V and J are TRBV21-1 and TRBJ1-1; the D call of TRBD1 is as the table states it, not checked on the DNA. TRBV21-1 is annotated as a pseudogene. The CDR3 has 16 amino acids. The CDR3 nucleotides are TGTGCCAGCAGCCGGTGTATAGGGGACATGAACACTGAAGCTTTCTTT. Amino acids: CASSRCIGDMNTEAFF.

The genes are TRBV7-2 and TRBJ2-1, with 12 bases fitting TRBD2. CDR1 and CDR2 (germline): SGHTA, FQGNSA. Trimming at V came to 3 bases and at J to 6 bases, leaving 6 bases not matched to a gene. The CDR3 is 16 residues long. This CDR3 is CASSFQLAGGSNEQFF. The CDR3, as DNA: TGTGCCAGCAGCTTCCAACTAGCGGGAGGCTCCAATGAGCAGTTCTTC.

CDR3 sequence reads: CSARNLETQYF. DNA of the CDR3: TGCAGTGCTCGTAACTTGGAGACCCAGTACTTC. The chain employs TRBV20-1 and TRBJ2-5; D not certain. V was pared by 5 bases and J by 5 bases, with 9 bases between. Per germline, CDR1 DFQATT and CDR2 SNEGSKA (reference sequence). This CDR3 spans 11 amino acids.

The chain uses TRBV14 and TRBJ2-5, with D possibly being TRBD1 (5 bases). V was cut by 1 base and J by 0 bases, with 12 bases left in between. This CDR3 has 16 amino acids. Per germline, CDR1 SGHDN and CDR2 FVKESK. CDR3 in amino acids: CASSQVQGAYQETQYF. DNA of the CDR3: TGTGCCAGCAGCCAAGTTCAGGGCGCTTACCAAGAGACCCAGTACTTC. Combining the CDR3 with reference TRBV14 and TRBJ2-5 gives the whole variable domain EAGVTQFPSHSVIEKGQTVTLRCDPISGHDNLYWYRRVMGKEIKFLLHFVKESKQDESGMPNNRFLAERTGGTYSTLKVQPAELEDSGVYFCASSQVQGAYQETQYFGPGTRLLVL.

V is TRBV7-9 and J is TRBJ1-4; D is unclear. Between the trimmed V and J ends, which lost 5 bases and 1 base, there was a span of 11 bases. Germline assignment: CDR1 SEHNR and CDR2 FQNEAQ (reference sequence). There are 15 residues in the CDR3. CDR3 in DNA: TGTGCCAGCAGCCTCACGGCGGTAACTAATGAAAAACTGTTTTTT. Protein sequence: CASSLTAVTNEKLFF.

The chain couples TRBV4-3 to TRBJ2-6, with TRBD1 matching over 7 bases. Looked up from germline, CDR1 is LGHNA and CDR2 is YSLEER. The CDR3 loop spans 17 amino acids. J was trimmed by 4 bases and V by 2 bases; bases with no gene match: 8. DNA for the CDR3: TGCGCCAGCAGCCAACACCCAGGGGGTGCGGGGGCCAACGTCCTGACTTTC. As protein: CASSQHPGGAGANVLTF.

The chain combines TRBV3-1 (or the pseudogene TRBV3-2) with TRBJ2-7; maybe TRBD1 (6 bases). This CDR3 contains 12 residues. CDR1 and CDR2 (germline): LGHDT, YNNKEL (reference sequence). Trimming cost V 0 bases and J 12 bases, with 12 bases left between them. CDR3: CASSQDPDRTYF. CDR3 nucleotides: TGTGCCAGCAGCCAAGACCCGGACAGAACGTACTTC.

This sequence joins TRBV28 and TRBJ1-1; 7 nucleotides line up with TRBD1. The CDR3 runs 15 residues. V trimming: 5 bases; J trimming: 0 bases; junction bases outside the gene matches: 6. CDR1 MDHEN and CDR2 SYDVKM come from the germline V gene. The CDR3 nucleotides are TGTGCCAGCAGTACTCCGGGACAGATGAACACTGAAGCTTTCTTT. It translates to CASSTPGQMNTEAFF.

This clone appeared once. CDR3: CASRAGGSTEAFF. The CDR3 nucleotides read TGTGCCAGTAGGGCCGGGGGGAGCACTGAAGCTTTCTTT. This chain links TRBV19 with TRBJ1-1; perhaps TRBD1 as D (5 bases). The germline V gene has CDR1 LNHDA and CDR2 SQIVND (reference sequence). The CDR3 runs 13 residues. Trimming took 6 bases from V and 4 from J, leaving 12 bases between them. Full variable domain (rest looked up from reference TRBV19 and TRBJ1-1): DGGITQSPKYLFRKEGQNVTLSCEQNLNHDAMYWYRQDPGQGLRLIYYSQIVNDFQKGDIAEGYSVSREKKESFPLTVTSAQKNPTAFYLCASRAGGSTEAFFGQGTRLTVV.

The rearrangement joins TRBV12-3 or TRBV12-4 to TRBJ1-2; unclear D gene. CDR3 length: 9 amino acids. Trimming left V 9 bases short and J 8 bases short, with 7 bases between. Here the CDR3 reads CARAPGYTF. The CDR3 region has the DNA TGTGCCAGAGCCCCCGGCTACACCTTC.

As DNA, the CDR3 is TGTGCCAGTAGGGGGACTAGCGTCTACAATGAGCAGTTCTTC. Encoded protein: CASRGTSVYNEQFF. The chain carries TRBV19 and TRBJ2-1, with 10 bases lining up with TRBD2. Losses at the gene ends were 6 bases for V and 3 bases for J; bases not matched to a gene: 2. CDR1 and CDR2 (germline): LNHDA, SQIVND (reference sequence). This CDR3 has 14 residues.

This chain joins TRBV11-3 and TRBJ2-5; 7 nucleotides align to TRBD2. Germline V gene lookup returns CDR1 SGHNT and CDR2 YENEEA. Trimming removed 1 base from V and 4 bases from J; junction bases left unmatched: 6. The CDR3 is made up of 15 amino acids. The CDR3 reads CASSLAFGGGETQYF. CDR3 nucleotide sequence: TGTGCCAGCAGCTTAGCCTTTGGCGGGGGAGAGACCCAGTACTTC.

The V and J genes are TRBV12-3 or TRBV12-4 and TRBJ1-2, with TRBD1 matching over 9 bases. Trimming at V came to 4 bases and at J to 6 bases, leaving 3 bases not matched to a gene. CDR3 length: 13 amino acids. The CDR3 coding sequence is TGTGCCAGCAGTTCTGGACAGGGGCATGGCTACACCTTC. Translated, it gives CASSSGQGHGYTF.

J is TRBJ2-7 and V is TRBV7-8, with D possibly being TRBD1 (6 bases). Germline V gene sequence: CDR1 SGHVS, CDR2 FQNEAQ. With 7 bases removed from V and 3 bases from J, the gap between germline ends came to 28 bases. This CDR3 comprises 18 residues. This CDR3 reads CASNLRGSCTGRIYEQYF. The CDR3 region has the DNA TGTGCCAGCAACCTTAGGGGGTCTTGTACAGGGCGCATCTACGAGCAGTACTTC.

J is TRBJ2-1 and V is TRBV14; 7 bases are a match to TRBD1. V was clipped by 0 bases and J by 2 bases; unmatched bases: 4. Per the germline V gene, CDR1 is SGHDN and CDR2 is FVKESK. The CDR3 is 16 amino acids. The CDR3 DNA sequence: TGTGCCAGCAGCCAAGATTTTGGACAGGCCTACAATGAGCAGTTCTTC. Translated: CASSQDFGQAYNEQFF.

CDR3 sequence reads: CASSRAGTGMVYEQFF. The CDR3 DNA sequence: TGTGCCAGCTCTCGGGCCGGGACAGGGATGGTCTATGAGCAGTTCTTC. The J gene is TRBJ2-1, the V gene TRBV18, with 9 bases aligning to TRBD1. CDR3 length: 16 amino acids. J was trimmed by 8 bases and V by 6 bases; bases with no gene match: 14. The germline gives CDR1 KGHSH, CDR2 LQKENI.

The genes are TRBV7-2 and TRBJ2-3, with 10 bases lining up with TRBD2. V lost 2 bases to trimming and J lost 4 bases; unmatched junction nucleotides: 3. CDR1 and CDR2 (germline): SGHTA, FQGNSA. CDR3 size: 15 residues. The CDR3 reads CASSLSGRGSDTQYF. The CDR3, as DNA: TGTGCCAGCAGCTTAAGCGGGAGGGGGTCAGATACGCAGTATTTT.

The gene calls are TRBV11-3 and TRBJ2-1; a possible D gene is TRBD2 (6 bases). The CDR3 runs to 14 residues. Germline V gene data show CDR1 as SGHNT and CDR2 as YENEEA. The V gene lost 8 bases and the J gene lost 5 bases, with 16 bases spanning the gap. CDR3 loop: CASSRNWRDNEQFF. CDR3 bases: TGTGCCAGCTCGCGAAACTGGAGGGACAATGAGCAGTTCTTC. The whole variable domain, filled in from reference TRBV11-3 and TRBJ2-1, reads EAGVVQSPRYKIIEKKQPVAFWCNPISGHNTLYWYLQNLGQGPELLIRYENEEAVDDSQLPKDRFSAERLKGVDSTLKIQPAELGDSAVYLCASSRNWRDNEQFFGPGTRLTVL.